Below are 8 T cell receptor beta chains sequenced from a single sample in a study of T cell repertoires in aging, cancer and after chemotherapy (dated by TCRdb to between 2018 and 2020). Sequencing took place on an Illumina MiSeq. Rearranged TRB sequences spanning V, D and J segments were amplified by multiplex touch-down PCR using a mixed TRB-A/B primer pool. TCRdb ran its own pipeline on the public reads, namely fastp trimming at Q25 and MiXCR clone calling, and kept in-frame beta chains. Each record represents a unique CDR3 protein, reported with the most common genes and DNA among its rows. The sample includes about 8,400 distinct CDR3 sequences, with less than 40% observed a single time. The ten largest make up less than 4.5% of the sample. Genomic DNA extracted from peripheral blood, rather than sorted cells or RNA, was used as the source for amplification of TCR beta rearrangements. The sample comprised blood. These receptors were obtained from a human donor in good health.

This clonotype was counted a few times. V and J are TRBV6-5 and TRBJ1-1; 7 bases line up with TRBD1. The length of the CDR3 is 16 residues. Germline CDR1 and CDR2: MNHEY and SVGAGI. J lost 0 bases, V lost 6 bases, and 10 bases had no gene match. CDR3 in amino acids: CASSLTGLGLNTEAFF. The CDR3 DNA follows: TGTGCCAGCAGCCTGACAGGGCTCGGGTTGAACACTGAAGCTTTCTTT.

The chain links TRBV5-1 to TRBJ2-7; D perhaps matches TRBD2 (6 bases). CDR1 and CDR2 (germline): SGHRS, YFSETQ. The V end was cut by 0 bases, the J end by 3 bases, with 7 bases between. This CDR3 contains 13 residues. DNA of the CDR3: TGCGCCAGCAGCTTGGGTAGCGGCTACGAGCAGTACTTC. This codes for CASSLGSGYEQYF.

A few counts support this clonotype. This chain links TRBV27 with TRBJ2-7; 9 bases align to TRBD1. The length of the CDR3 is 16 residues. V lost 5 bases, J lost 5 bases, and 13 bases stayed unmatched. CDR1 is MNHEY and CDR2 is SMNVEV in the germline V gene (reference sequence). The CDR3 bases are TGTGCCAGCAGTCCTCGGACCGGGACAGGGCTACACGAGCAGTACTTC. As protein: CASSPRTGTGLHEQYF.

For this clonotype: A junction boundary mismatches the germline segment, possibly from a read error. This chain links TRBV27 with TRBJ2-1, with D possibly called TRBD1 or TRBD2 (6 bases each). Germline-derived CDR1 and CDR2 are MNHEY and SMNVEV (reference sequence). The CDR3 is 18 residues long. The CDR3 nucleotides are TGTGCCAGCAGTCCCCTGAGCTGGGGGGCAAGCTCCTACAATGGGCAGTTCTTC. It is translated as CASSPLSWGASSYNGQFF.

In this sample, this clonotype turned up a few times. This chain connects TRBV5-6 to TRBJ1-2, with no clear D. This CDR3 has 12 amino acids. V was cut by 0 bases and J by 10 bases, with 10 bases left in between. CDR1 and CDR2 (germline): SGHDT, YYEEEE. The chain's CDR3 is CASSLGEPSYTF. The CDR3 DNA sequence: TGTGCCAGCAGCTTGGGAGAACCGTCCTACACCTTC.

The chain combines TRBV5-6 with TRBJ2-1; 16 nucleotides agree with TRBD2. The germline CDR1 and CDR2 sequences are SGHDT and YYEEEE. J lost 8 bases, V lost 4 bases, and 6 bases had no gene match. CDR3 size: 16 residues. This CDR3 is CASSPWGLAGGHEQFF. CDR3 nucleotides: TGTGCCAGCAGCCCCTGGGGACTAGCGGGGGGGCATGAGCAGTTCTTC.

The rearrangement joins TRBV5-6 to TRBJ2-7; TRBD1 aligns across 7 bases. The CDR3 covers 14 residues. Per germline, CDR1 SGHDT and CDR2 YYEEEE. V was pared by 5 bases and J by 4 bases, with 9 bases of the junction left unmatched. CDR3 in DNA: TGTGCCAGCAGTCACACAGGGGTTTGGTACGAGCAGTACTTC. Translating it yields CASSHTGVWYEQYF.

The sample holds a few counts of this clonotype. The chain has TRBV5-1 and TRBJ2-7; D is perhaps TRBD1 or TRBD2 (5 bases each). The CDR3 consists of 15 residues. Trimming cost V 4 bases and J 0 bases, with 14 bases left between them. Germline CDR1 SGHRS, CDR2 YFSETQ. The CDR3 region has the DNA TGCGCCAGCAGCGTATCCGGGACGGTCTCCTACGAGCAGTACTTC. The encoded protein is CASSVSGTVSYEQYF.